The rows below give T cell receptor beta chains drawn from one sample of a study of shared clonotypes between healthy human individuals. Only in-frame clones appear in the TCRdb table, and some are missing; sequencing was by immunoSEQ multiplex PCR. The sample contains approximately 2.5 million clones, approximately 90% of which appear only once. The source material was naive CD4+ T cells sorted from blood. The receptors come from a man younger than 35 in good health. Both conserved end residues are part of each CDR3. A D gene is named only where the DNA matches it firmly. Rows may omit the clone size; those that give it use once, few, many or a size class.

v_call	clone_size	j_call	d_call	cdr3_nt	cdr3_aa
TRBV25-1	once	TRBJ1-6	.	TGTGCCAGCAGGGACCATGGGACGAGGGATTCACCCCTCCACTTT	CASRDHGTRDSPLHF
TRBV10-3	.	TRBJ1-1	TRBD1	TGTGCCATCAGTGACTTACCCCCGGGACAGGGGTACACTGAAGCTTTCTTT	CAISDLPPGQGYTEAFF
TRBV11-3	.	TRBJ2-5	.	TGTGCCAGCAGCATAGGGGGGATCCAAGAGACCCAGTACTTC	CASSIGGIQETQYF
TRBV5-1	.	TRBJ2-1	.	TGCGCCAGCAGCTTGGTGTTAGGGGGGTTTGCAGATGAGCAGTTCTTC	CASSLVLGGFADEQFF
TRBV28	.	TRBJ2-3	.	TGTGCCAGCAGTTTAGTGCTTTACACAGATACGCAGTATTTT	CASSLVLYTDTQYF
TRBV7-3	few	TRBJ1-1	.	TGTGCCAGCAGCTTAAGCCAGGGGAGCACTGAAGCTTTCTTT	CASSLSQGSTEAFF
TRBV6-1	.	TRBJ2-7	TRBD1	TGTGCCAGCAGGGGGGAGACAGGGTTCTCCTACGAGCAGTACTTC	CASRGETGFSYEQYF
TRBV27	.	TRBJ2-7	TRBD1	TGTGCCAGCAGTTCACGGACAGGACCCCCCAACGAGCAGTACTTC	CASSSRTGPPNEQYF
TRBV5-8	.	TRBJ2-3	TRBD2	TGTGCCAGCACCCTAGCGGGGGGGCTAGATACGCAGTATTTT	CASTLAGGLDTQYF
TRBV28	.	TRBJ1-5	.	TGTGCCAGCAACAGCAATCAGCCCCAGCATTTT	CASNSNQPQHF
TRBV30	once	TRBJ1-1	.	TGTGCCTGGACCATTAGTAGGACTGAAGCTTTCTTT	CAWTISRTEAFF
TRBV6-1	.	TRBJ2-7	.	TGTGCCAGCACCAGGGACCCCATAGCCTACGAGCAGTACTTC	CASTRDPIAYEQYF
TRBV6-5	.	TRBJ1-1	TRBD1	TGTGCCAGCAGTAAAACAGGGGGAGGCAGAGCTTTCTTT	CASSKTGGGRAFF
TRBV6-5	once	TRBJ1-5	.	TGTGCCAGCAGCCGCGACCGTACTAATCAGCCCCAGCATTTT	CASSRDRTNQPQHF
TRBV28	.	TRBJ2-5	TRBD1	TGTGCCAGCAGTTTCAGAGACAGGGGGCCTCAAGAGACCCAGTACTTC	CASSFRDRGPQETQYF
TRBV4-1	.	TRBJ2-7	TRBD1	TGCGCCAGCAGCCAAGTGGGACAGGTGACCTACGAGCAGTACTTC	CASSQVGQVTYEQYF
TRBV5-1	.	TRBJ1-1	.	TGCGCCAGCAGCTTGTTGGCAGGGAATCCGAACACTGAAGCTTTCTTT	CASSLLAGNPNTEAFF
TRBV10-3	.	TRBJ1-2	TRBD1	TGTGCCATCAGTGCGGATGAGGGGGCTGTCTATGGCTACACCTTC	CAISADEGAVYGYTF
TRBV16	once	TRBJ2-7	.	TGTGCCAGCAGCCACGGCCCGGCGGCCACAGGCCCCTACGAGCAGTACTTC	CASSHGPAATGPYEQYF
TRBV2	few	TRBJ1-2	.	TGTGCCAGCAGAACCCAGGTTTTCTATGGCTACACCTTC	CASRTQVFYGYTF
TRBV4-3	.	TRBJ2-3	TRBD2	TGCGCCAGCAGTCCTAGCGGGAGGAGCACAGATACGCAGTATTTT	CASSPSGRSTDTQYF
TRBV6-4	few	TRBJ1-6	.	TGTGCCAGCAGTGCCGGGACTGAAGATAATTCACCCCTCCACTTT	CASSAGTEDNSPLHF
TRBV30	.	TRBJ1-1	TRBD1	TGTGCCTGGACGGACCGGGACAGCGAAGCTTTCTTT	CAWTDRDSEAFF
TRBV7-6	.	TRBJ1-5	.	TGTGCCAGCAGCTTAGCTGCAGGGCAGGATCAGCCCCAGCATTTT	CASSLAAGQDQPQHF
TRBV4-3	once	TRBJ2-2	.	TGCGCCAGCAGCCAACCGGGATTAGCCGTTGTCGGGGGCACCGGGGAGCTGTTTTTT	CASSQPGLAVVGGTGELFF
TRBV5-5	.	TRBJ2-5	.	TGTGCCAGCAGCACAGTAACGCCAACCGGGGGAGAGACCCAGTACTTC	CASSTVTPTGGETQYF
TRBV6-1	.	TRBJ2-3	.	TGTGCCAGCAGTGACGGCGGGAAAAGCACAGATACGCAGTATTTT	CASSDGGKSTDTQYF
TRBV28	.	TRBJ1-4	.	TGTGCCAGCAGTTTAGCCACAACTAATGAAAAACTGTTTTTT	CASSLATTNEKLFF
TRBV28	.	TRBJ1-1	TRBD1	TGTGCCAGCAGTCTACAATCGACAGGGAAGGTTGAAGCTTTCTTT	CASSLQSTGKVEAFF
TRBV30	few	TRBJ1-1	.	TGTGCCTGGAGTGTGGAACAGAGCACTGAAGCTTTCTTT	CAWSVEQSTEAFF
TRBV5-6	.	TRBJ2-2	.	TGTGCCAGCAGCTCGGGCAGGGCTAACACCGGGGAGCTGTTTTTT	CASSSGRANTGELFF
TRBV7-8	.	TRBJ2-5	TRBD2	TGTGCCAGCAGCCCCAGCGGGGTCGGAGAGACCCAGTACTTC	CASSPSGVGETQYF
TRBV10-3	.	TRBJ2-7	TRBD1	TGTGCCATGGGACAGGAGAGCTCCTACGAGCAGTACTTC	CAMGQESSYEQYF
TRBV30	once	TRBJ2-7	TRBD1	TGTGCCTGGGGGCAGGGGGTTACCGAGCAGTACTTC	CAWGQGVTEQYF
TRBV2	.	TRBJ2-1	TRBD2	TGTGCCAGCAAAGCCTGGACTAGCGAGTACAATGAGCAGTTCTTC	CASKAWTSEYNEQFF
TRBV9	few	TRBJ1-5	TRBD1	TGTGCCAGCAGCCGCAGTACAGGGGCCGCCCCGTCGCAGCCCCAGCATTTT	CASSRSTGAAPSQPQHF
TRBV29-1	.	TRBJ2-5	TRBD1	TGCAGCGTTGTCGGGACAGGGGTTGAGACCCAGTACTTC	CSVVGTGVETQYF
TRBV30	.	TRBJ2-7	TRBD2	TGTGCCTGGAGTGCGGGGGGCTACGAGCAGTACTTC	CAWSAGGYEQYF
TRBV10-3	.	TRBJ2-1	.	TGTGCCATCACAACAGGTTACAATGAGCAGTTCTTC	CAITTGYNEQFF
TRBV7-2	.	TRBJ1-1	.	TGTGCCAGCAGCTTTCCAGCACTTGCTGAAGCTTTCTTT	CASSFPALAEAFF
TRBV10-3	.	TRBJ2-4	.	TGTGCCAGCAGTGAAGAGGCCGGGGACTTCAAAAACATTCAGTACTTC	CASSEEAGDFKNIQYF
TRBV5-5	.	TRBJ2-5	TRBD2	TGTGCCAGCAGCTTGGATGGGACTAGCGGGAGGGGAGAGACCCAGTACTTC	CASSLDGTSGRGETQYF
TRBV4-1	.	TRBJ1-6	TRBD1	TGCGCCAGCAGCCAAGGGACAGGGGCGAATAATTCACCCCTCCACTTT	CASSQGTGANNSPLHF
TRBV28	.	TRBJ2-7	.	TGTGCCAGCAGGCCCGCAGGGTCGTCGGCCTACGAGCAGTACTTC	CASRPAGSSAYEQYF
TRBV5-1	.	TRBJ2-3	.	TGCGCCAGCAGCTTGGTGTTAGCTGGAGATACGCAGTATTTT	CASSLVLAGDTQYF
TRBV10-3	.	TRBJ1-6	.	TGTGCCATCAGTGAGTCTCAAGTACCCCTCCACTTT	CAISESQVPLHF
TRBV2	.	TRBJ1-6	.	TGTGCCAGCCGGGACGAGGGGGGGCGGTCACCCCTCCACTTT	CASRDEGGRSPLHF
TRBV6-5	.	TRBJ2-3	TRBD2	TGTGCCAGCAGACGAGCGGGAACAGATACGCAGTATTTT	CASRRAGTDTQYF